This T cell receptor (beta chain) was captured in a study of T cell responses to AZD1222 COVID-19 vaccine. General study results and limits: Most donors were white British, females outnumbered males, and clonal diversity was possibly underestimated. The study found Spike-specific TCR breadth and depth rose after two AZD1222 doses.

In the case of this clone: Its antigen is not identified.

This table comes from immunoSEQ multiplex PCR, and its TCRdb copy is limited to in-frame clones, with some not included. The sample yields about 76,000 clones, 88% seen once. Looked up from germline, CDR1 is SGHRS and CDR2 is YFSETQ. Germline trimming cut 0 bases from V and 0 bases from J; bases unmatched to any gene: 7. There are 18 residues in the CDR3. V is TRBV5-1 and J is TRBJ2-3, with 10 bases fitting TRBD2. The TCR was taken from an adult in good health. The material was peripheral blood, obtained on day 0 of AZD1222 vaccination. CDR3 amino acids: CASSLEASGGFSTDTQYF. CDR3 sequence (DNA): TGCGCCAGCAGCTTGGAGGCTAGCGGGGGCTTTAGCACAGATACGCAGTATTTT.